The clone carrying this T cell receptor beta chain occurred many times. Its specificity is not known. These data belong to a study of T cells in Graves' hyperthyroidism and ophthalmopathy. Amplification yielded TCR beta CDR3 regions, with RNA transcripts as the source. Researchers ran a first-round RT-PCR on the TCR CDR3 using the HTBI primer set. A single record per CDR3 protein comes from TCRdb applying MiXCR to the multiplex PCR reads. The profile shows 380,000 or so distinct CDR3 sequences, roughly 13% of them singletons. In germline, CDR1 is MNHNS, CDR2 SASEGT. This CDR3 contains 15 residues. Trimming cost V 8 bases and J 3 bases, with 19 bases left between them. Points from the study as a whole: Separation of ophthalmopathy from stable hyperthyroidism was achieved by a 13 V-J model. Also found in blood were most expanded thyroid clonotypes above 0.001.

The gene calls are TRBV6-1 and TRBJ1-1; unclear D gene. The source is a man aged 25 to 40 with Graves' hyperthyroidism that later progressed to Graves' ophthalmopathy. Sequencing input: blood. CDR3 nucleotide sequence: TGTGCCAGCCCCGGGATCCTCCAACCTTACACTGAAGCTTTCTTT. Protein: CASPGILQPYTEAFF.